This T cell receptor beta chain was observed in a study of blood T cell repertoires in COVID-19. Across the whole study: The analysed material was cDNA or gDNA that came from T cells, B-cell-depleted T cells, or PBMCs.

J gave up 7 bases and V 2 bases, and 9 bases lay outside the gene matches. The CDR3 runs to 17 residues. Per the germline V gene, CDR1 is SGHKS and CDR2 is YYEKEE (reference sequence). Clones were sequenced by immunoSEQ multiplex PCR, and TCRdb holds only the in-frame ones, with some missing. The data hold under 300,000 clones, with roughly 88% observed a single time. Specimen: peripheral blood. The V call is TRBV5-5, the J call TRBJ2-1; 13 bases line up with TRBD2. The TCR sequence derives from a woman aged 40 to 55 who had recovered from COVID-19. The CDR3: CASSFVLAGGPRNEQFF. CDR3 bases: TGTGCCAGCAGCTTCGTACTAGCGGGAGGGCCCCGGAATGAGCAGTTCTTC. Looking up the rest from reference TRBV5-5 and TRBJ2-1 gives the full variable domain: DAGVTQSPTHLIKTRGQQVTLRCSPISGHKSVSWYQQVLGQGPQFIFQYYEKEERGRGNFPDRFSARQFPNYSSELNVNALLLGDSALYLCASSFVLAGGPRNEQFFGPGTRLTVL.